These 22 T cell receptor beta chains were sequenced from one sample in a study of technical replicates of blood from four donors listed by TCRdb under 2017. The library was prepared using the immunoSEQ multiplex PCR assay. Entries here come from immuneACCESS through TCRdb and include only in-frame sequences with V and J called. Some clones fail to appear in such tables; in the studies checked, an unresolved V gene covers under half of the shortfall, and the cause of the remainder is unknown. Here the sample has roughly 100,000 clones; around 95% occur a single time. 0.2% to 0.25% of the sample lies in the top ten. Specimen: T cells isolated from PBMCs. All receptors derive from a human donor in good health.

The gene calls are TRBV4-1 and TRBJ2-1; 8 bases are shared with TRBD1. Germline CDR1 is MGHRA and CDR2 is YSYEKL. CDR3 length: 15 amino acids. Germline trimming cut 1 base from V and 10 bases from J; bases unmatched to any gene: 9. The CDR3 DNA is TGCGCCAGCAGCCAAGCCCTGCAGGGGGCACGGGAGCAGTTCTTC. Translation gives CASSQALQGAREQFF.

V gene TRBV10-3 combines with J gene TRBJ1-2, with TRBD1 as a possible D gene (5 bases). In germline, CDR1 is ENHRY, CDR2 SYGVKD. Trimming left V 0 bases short and J 1 base short, with 9 bases between. The CDR3 is 15 amino acids. CDR3 amino acids: CAISESKGLNYGYTF. In nucleotides, the CDR3 is TGTGCCATCAGTGAGTCGAAGGGACTTAACTATGGCTACACCTTC.

The V gene is TRBV10-2, the J gene TRBJ2-7; TRBD2 agrees at 9 bases. With V trimmed by 6 bases and J by 1 base, 7 bases remained unmatched. The CDR3 totals 15 residues. CDR1 and CDR2 from the germline V gene are WSHSY and SAAADI. The CDR3 is CASRHSGGPSYEQYF. CDR3 in DNA: TGCGCCAGCAGACACAGCGGGGGGCCGTCCTACGAGCAGTACTTC.

This clone was observed a single time. Distinct nucleotide sequences in the sample also encode this CDR3. The chain couples TRBV28 to TRBJ1-1; D is unresolved. The length of the CDR3 is 14 residues. V was clipped by 3 bases and J by 0 bases, with 8 bases between them. The germline V gene has CDR1 MDHEN and CDR2 SYDVKM. CDR3 in DNA: TGTGCCAGCAGTTTTGGAGGCATGAACACTGAAGCTTTCTTT. Translating gives CASSFGGMNTEAFF.

The chain joins TRBV6-5 to TRBJ1-1; the D gene is possibly TRBD1 (5 bases). The germline V and J ends were trimmed by 5 bases and 11 bases, with 15 bases remaining between them. CDR3 length equals 12 residues. In germline, CDR1 is MNHEY, CDR2 SVGAGI. As DNA, the CDR3 is TGTGCCAGCAGTGAAGCGGGGCTGGAGGCTTTCTTT. Residues: CASSEAGLEAFF.

This rearrangement joins TRBV5-1 to TRBJ2-2; the match to TRBD2 covers 7 bases. Germline CDR1 and CDR2: SGHRS and YFSETQ. V shed 7 bases, J shed 5 bases, and the junction held 8 bases outside the gene matches. The CDR3 has 14 residues. The CDR3 DNA reads TGCGCCAGCGGGGAGGGGCCTGTTACCGGGGAGCTGTTTTTT. Its protein product is CASGEGPVTGELFF.

The J gene is TRBJ2-5, the V gene TRBV5-8; 7 bases line up with TRBD1. The CDR3 has 15 residues. CDR1 SGHTS and CDR2 YDEGEE come from the germline V gene. Trimming took 4 bases from V and 1 from J; bases not matched to a gene: 7. The CDR3 DNA sequence: TGTGCCAGCAGCCCGGGACAGCTAAGCCAAGAGACCCAGTACTTC. It encodes CASSPGQLSQETQYF.

The V call is TRBV9, the J call TRBJ2-7; D is perhaps TRBD2 (6 bases). With 4 bases removed from V and 7 bases from J, the gap between germline ends came to 15 bases. Per the germline V gene, CDR1 is SGDLS and CDR2 is YYNGEE. This CDR3 is 13 amino acids long. The CDR3 sequence: CASSFGGVGEQYF. Here the CDR3 DNA reads TGTGCCAGCAGCTTCGGAGGGGTAGGAGAGCAGTACTTC.

The rearrangement uses TRBV6-5 and TRBJ1-1, with unresolved D. CDR3 length equals 11 residues. Germline V lookup: CDR1 MNHEY, CDR2 SVGAGI. The ends were cut back, 6 bases at V and 4 bases at J, with 6 bases in the middle. The CDR3 DNA is TGTGCCAGCAGACGTAGCACTGAAGCTTTCTTT. It is translated as CASRRSTEAFF.

The gene calls are TRBV10-3 and TRBJ2-3, with 10 bases identical to TRBD1. The germline CDR1 and CDR2 sequences are ENHRY and SYGVKD. CDR3 size: 15 residues. V gave up 9 bases and J gave up 5 bases; unmatched junction bases: 11. The CDR3 here is CAISGDRGHGDTQYF. For the CDR3, the DNA is TGTGCCATTTCGGGCGACAGGGGGCACGGAGATACGCAGTATTTT.

This clone was seen only once. This rearrangement joins TRBV28 to TRBJ1-4; 7 nucleotides match TRBD1. There are 19 residues in the CDR3. Germline-derived CDR1 and CDR2 are MDHEN and SYDVKM. V was pared by 3 bases and J by 5 bases, with 18 bases of the junction left unmatched. CDR3 in amino acids: CASSFLGEGRGQRNEKLFF. The CDR3 DNA is TGTGCCAGCAGTTTTTTGGGCGAGGGGCGGGGACAGAGGAATGAAAAACTGTTTTTT. Full variable domain (outside the CDR3, taken from reference TRBV28 and TRBJ1-4): DVKVTQSSRYLVKRTGEKVFLECVQDMDHENMFWYRQDPGLGLRLIYFSYDVKMKEKGDIPEGYSVSREKKERFSLILESASTNQTSMYLCASSFLGEGRGQRNEKLFFGSGTQLSVL.

V is TRBV5-1 and J is TRBJ1-1; perhaps TRBD1 as D (5 bases). This CDR3 region has 14 residues. The ends were cut back, 4 bases at V and 1 base at J, with 11 bases in the middle. Germline assignment: CDR1 SGHRS and CDR2 YFSETQ. CDR3: CASSPGEGNTEAFF. CDR3 DNA: TGCGCCAGCAGCCCGGGGGAGGGGAACACTGAAGCTTTCTTT.

This clone was seen only once. This rearrangement joins TRBV7-6 to TRBJ2-3; D is unclear. Germline V lookup: CDR1 SGHVS, CDR2 FNYEAQ. V shed 5 bases and J shed 0 bases, with 9 bases lying between them. The CDR3 contains 14 residues. CDR3 DNA sequence: TGTGCCAGCAGCGTTTTGACTAGCACAGATACGCAGTATTTT. Protein: CASSVLTSTDTQYF.

The chain recombines TRBV27 with TRBJ1-1; TRBD1 matches at 9 bases. Germline V gene lookup returns CDR1 MNHEY and CDR2 SMNVEV (reference sequence). The trim removed 5 bases at V and 3 bases at J, leaving 4 bases unmatched. This CDR3 is built from 14 residues. The CDR3 reads CASSPGTGYTEAFF. CDR3 in DNA: TGTGCCAGCAGTCCCGGGACAGGGTACACTGAAGCTTTCTTT.

V usage is TRBV6-1 and J usage is TRBJ1-1; 8 bases agree with TRBD1. The junction had 1 base not matched to a gene; V was cut back by 6 bases and J by 1 base. Germline V CDR1 and CDR2: MNHNS, SASEGT. The CDR3 sequence is 13 residues long. The CDR3 region is CASRGQANTEAFF. The CDR3 DNA follows: TGTGCCAGCAGGGGACAGGCGAACACTGAAGCTTTCTTT.

The CDR3 DNA follows: TGTGCCAGTACGGCAGGGGCCGGCGGCTATGGCTACACCTTC. It codes for CASTAGAGGYGYTF. The chain joins TRBV19 to TRBJ1-2; tentatively, D is TRBD1 (6 bases). This CDR3 has 14 residues. The germline V gene has CDR1 LNHDA and CDR2 SQIVND (reference sequence). The germline V and J ends were trimmed by 7 bases and 4 bases, with 16 bases remaining between them.

This chain joins TRBV7-8 and TRBJ2-3; D might be TRBD2 (5 bases). V was clipped by 8 bases and J by 7 bases, with 19 bases between them. The CDR3 runs 14 residues. CDR1 is SGHVS, CDR2 FQNEAQ, per germline. Here the CDR3 reads CASSSPSLGNTQYF. The DNA for the CDR3 is TGTGCCAGCTCTAGCCCCTCCCTTGGTAATACGCAGTATTTT.

The genes are TRBV5-1 and TRBJ2-7; TRBD2 is a possible D gene (6 bases). V lost 0 bases and J 7 bases, leaving 23 bases between the germline ends. In germline, CDR1 is SGHRS, CDR2 YFSETQ. The CDR3 length is 17 residues. The DNA of the CDR3 is TGCGCCAGCAGCTTGGGGGCGATACTAGCCTTTCCCTCGGAGCAGTACTTC. It translates to CASSLGAILAFPSEQYF.

The genes are TRBV19 and TRBJ2-2, with 7 bases fitting TRBD2. This CDR3 comprises 12 residues. Germline V gives CDR1 LNHDA, CDR2 SQIVND (reference sequence). The trim removed 6 bases at V and 9 bases at J, leaving 4 bases unmatched. The CDR3 loop is CASSGLDRELFF. Here the CDR3 DNA reads TGTGCCAGTAGCGGACTAGATAGGGAGCTGTTTTTT.

The chain is built from TRBV6-1 and TRBJ2-3; D possibly corresponds to TRBD1 (5 bases). Germline lookup yields CDR1 MNHNS and CDR2 SASEGT. The V and J ends lost 2 bases and 2 bases respectively, with 11 bases between them. This CDR3 has 15 amino acids. The CDR3, as DNA: TGTGCCAGCAGTGAACGCGACAGTTTCACAGATACGCAGTATTTT. Protein sequence: CASSERDSFTDTQYF.

This clone came up a few times. The V and J genes are TRBV6-5 and TRBJ1-4; unclear D gene. CDR3 length: 12 residues. Germline V CDR1 and CDR2: MNHEY, SVGAGI. V lost 0 bases and J lost 10, with 6 bases in between. CDR3 in amino acids: CASSYSYGKLFF. As DNA, the CDR3 is TGTGCCAGCAGTTACTCGTACGGAAAACTGTTTTTT.

The rearrangement joins TRBV7-9 to TRBJ1-1; 7 nucleotides line up with TRBD1. The CDR3 extends over 16 amino acids. The junction had 8 bases not matched to a gene; V was cut back by 4 bases and J by 0 bases. Germline CDR1 is SEHNR and CDR2 is FQNEAQ (reference sequence). CDR3 protein: CASSSWSGTVNTEAFF. The CDR3 nucleotides are TGTGCCAGCAGCTCTTGGTCAGGGACAGTGAACACTGAAGCTTTCTTT.